The source of this T cell receptor beta chain is a study of T cell responses to AZD1222 COVID-19 vaccine. Study in general: Pooled samples include second doses given at about 4 or 12 weeks. Study-level points and caveats: Possibly, clonal diversity was underestimated; donors were largely white British and included more females. Reportedly, nearly half the spike-specific TCRs target unmutated variant regions. Baseline serostatus was positive in only a handful of AZD1222 recipients.

In regard to this clone: Its antigen is currently unknown.

Germline CDR1 and CDR2: MGHRA and YSYEKL. V was cut by 0 bases and J by 2 bases, with 8 bases left in between. The CDR3 totals 15 residues. Libraries were prepared by immunoSEQ multiplex PCR; TCRdb keeps only in-frame clonotypes and omits some of them. The sample records 100,000 to 150,000 clones, 94% being singletons. Sequencing used peripheral blood, obtained on day 0 of AZD1222 vaccination. The source of this sequence is an adult in good health. The gene calls are TRBV4-1 and TRBJ2-1; D may be TRBD1 or TRBD2 (5 bases each). The CDR3 reads CASSQEGDPYNEQFF. The CDR3 nucleotides are TGCGCCAGCAGCCAAGAAGGGGACCCCTACAATGAGCAGTTCTTC.